This T cell receptor beta chain was obtained from a study of neoadjuvant anti-PD-1 for oral cavity cancer. At the level of the study: Non-progressing patients received a fourth nivolumab dose near day 43, then surgery on days 50-56.

The CDR3 spans 13 residues. Germline values: CDR1 SQVTM, CDR2 ANQGSEA. V was pared by 3 bases and J by 3 bases, with 11 bases between. Blood libraries mostly used 450 to 550 ng genomic DNA, six replicates each. The protocol was immunoSEQ multiplex PCR, while the TCRdb copy is restricted to in-frame clones and leaves out a portion. The profile covers some 33,000 clones, with 87% appearing a single time and roughly 4% taken by the ten largest. Patients had newly diagnosed, untreated stage II-IVA oral cavity squamous cell carcinoma. The rearrangement joins TRBV29-1 to TRBJ1-2; the D is unclear. This clonotype originated in a person aged 35-80 years with oral cavity squamous cell carcinoma. The specimen was PBMCs, collected before nivolumab (anti-PD-1) treatment. CDR3 amino acids: CSVDPQEDYGYTF. The CDR3 DNA follows: TGCAGCGTTGACCCCCAGGAGGACTATGGCTACACCTTC.